This T cell receptor beta chain was observed in a study of technical replicates of blood from a few donors. V was pared by 3 bases and J by 2 bases, with 14 bases between. From germline, CDR1 is SGHVS and CDR2 FNYEAQ. The CDR3 extends over 16 amino acids. Produced via immunoSEQ multiplex PCR; TCRdb's table is partial and in-frame only. The profile shows about 62,000 clones, around 87% of them singletons. The TCR sequence derives from a human donor in good health. Some clones in this sample may be carry-over from other donors' samples. The rearrangement links TRBV7-6 to TRBJ1-5; D is perhaps TRBD1 (5 bases). Sequences were obtained from PBMCs. The CDR3 DNA follows: TGTGCCAGCAGCTTGTCGGTCAGGGAAGGCAATCAGCCCCAGCATTTT. This sequence encodes CASSLSVREGNQPQHF.